These 30 T cell receptor beta chains were all obtained from the same sample, sequenced in a study of PD-L1 blockade in urothelial cancer. Clones were sequenced by immunoSEQ multiplex PCR, and TCRdb holds only the in-frame ones, with some missing. The data hold about 50,000 clones, with roughly four fifths observed a single time. Time point here: pretreatment peripheral blood. The input for sequencing was PBMCs, taken around atezolizumab (anti-PD-L1) treatment. These receptors were collected from a man in his 70s with urothelial cancer.

The chain carries TRBV4-2 and TRBJ2-3, with 10 bases matching TRBD2. From germline, CDR1 is LGHNA and CDR2 YNFKEQ. This CDR3 has 18 residues. Losses at the gene ends were 1 base for V and 4 bases for J; bases not matched to a gene: 11. CDR3: CASSQGGSGRAGADTQYF. The DNA for the CDR3 is TGTGCCAGCAGCCAAGGAGGAAGCGGGAGGGCCGGGGCAGATACGCAGTATTTT.

The CDR3 DNA is TGTGCCAGCAGTGAATCTGAGCGGGAGGAAGAGCAGTTCTTC. Protein sequence: CASSESEREEEQFF. The chain employs TRBV25-1 and TRBJ2-1; 9 bases line up with TRBD2. After removal of 1 base from V and 10 bases from J, the junction contained 5 bases not matched to a gene. CDR3 length: 14 amino acids. CDR1 MGHDK and CDR2 SYGVNS come from the germline V gene.

The table lists this clone with a count of one. CDR3 DNA: TGCGCCAGCAGCTTGACCCGGACAGGGGGGGGAGAGACCCAGTACTTC. This translates into CASSLTRTGGGETQYF. The chain employs TRBV5-1 and TRBJ2-5, with 10 bases aligning to TRBD1. CDR1 is SGHRS and CDR2 is YFSETQ in the germline V gene. This CDR3 has 16 residues. V shed 1 base and J 4 bases; nucleotides not matched to a gene: 7.

The chain recombines TRBV5-1 with TRBJ1-2; the D gene is possibly TRBD1 (5 bases). Germline V gene data show CDR1 as SGHRS and CDR2 as YFSETQ. V lost 4 bases and J lost 3, with 28 bases in between. The CDR3 has 19 amino acids. CDR3 in amino acids: CASSRSGGRAGSRHYGYTF. In DNA, the CDR3 is TGCGCCAGCAGCCGGAGCGGGGGGAGGGCCGGATCCCGACACTATGGCTACACCTTC.

The chain recombines TRBV7-2 with TRBJ1-1; D possibly corresponds to TRBD1 (6 bases). Trimming pared 5 bases from V and 1 base from J, leaving 14 bases between. The CDR3 runs 15 residues. Germline values: CDR1 SGHTA, CDR2 FQGNSA. The DNA of the CDR3 is TGTGCCAGCAGCCTGGCTCGGGGGGCGAACACTGAAGCTTTCTTT. Translated: CASSLARGANTEAFF.

The chain carries TRBV7-6 and TRBJ2-1, with 9 positions matching TRBD2. V shed 0 bases, J shed 3 bases, and the junction held 3 bases outside the gene matches. The germline CDR1 and CDR2 sequences are SGHVS and FNYEAQ. The CDR3 loop spans 16 amino acids. The CDR3, as DNA: TGTGCCAGCAGCTTAGCTAGCGGGGGATACTACAATGAGCAGTTCTTC. Translated: CASSLASGGYYNEQFF.

This clone was seen at least ten times. The chain employs TRBV28 and TRBJ1-2; 9 bases fit TRBD1. The V segment lost 6 bases and the J segment 4 bases; nucleotides outside the gene matches: 9. The CDR3 spans 15 residues. The germline gives CDR1 MDHEN, CDR2 SYDVKM. CDR3 DNA sequence: TGTGCCAGCAGCCGACCGGGACAGGGCAGCTATGGCTACACCTTC. It translates to CASSRPGQGSYGYTF.

The genes are TRBV11-2 and TRBJ2-4; TRBD1 is a possible D gene (6 bases). Germline loops: CDR1 SGHAT, CDR2 FQNNGV. V lost 0 bases, J lost 0 bases, and 12 bases lay in between. This CDR3 is 17 amino acids long. CDR3 DNA: TGTGCCAGCAGCTTAGATCCCACAGGGCTAGCCAAAAACATTCAGTACTTC. Its translation is CASSLDPTGLAKNIQYF.

The chain combines TRBV5-4 with TRBJ2-1; no definite D call. Germline loops: CDR1 SGHNT, CDR2 YYREEE (reference sequence). The CDR3 extends over 16 amino acids. The V and J ends lost 3 bases and 0 bases respectively, with 13 bases between them. The CDR3 DNA follows: TGTGCCAGCAGCTCCTACGACCCTAGCTCCTACAATGAGCAGTTCTTC. Amino acid sequence: CASSSYDPSSYNEQFF.

This clone showed up just a few times. This chain joins TRBV25-1 and TRBJ2-5; 12 bases map to TRBD2. The CDR3 is 16 residues long. Germline values: CDR1 MGHDK, CDR2 SYGVNS. With 1 base clipped from V and 0 bases from J, the junction kept 0 bases outside the gene matches. The CDR3 sequence is CASSEWTSGDQETQYF. The CDR3 bases are TGTGCCAGCAGTGAATGGACTAGCGGGGACCAAGAGACCCAGTACTTC. The full variable domain, in which reference TRBV25-1 and TRBJ2-5 provide the parts outside the CDR3, is EADIYQTPRYLVIGTGKKITLECSQTMGHDKMYWYQQDPGMELHLIHYSYGVNSTEKGDLSSESTVSRIRTEHFPLTLESARPSHTSQYLCASSEWTSGDQETQYFGPGTRLLVL.

This clone showed up just a few times. J is TRBJ1-4 and V is TRBV28; possible D gene TRBD1, 6 bases. V lost 5 bases and J 4 bases, leaving 14 bases between the germline ends. The CDR3 is made up of 15 amino acids. CDR1 is MDHEN and CDR2 is SYDVKM in the germline V gene. CDR3 in amino acids: CASSPGGAGNEKLFF. The CDR3 DNA sequence: TGTGCCAGCAGTCCTGGGGGGGCCGGTAATGAAAAACTGTTTTTT.

V usage is TRBV5-5 and J usage is TRBJ2-1; 8 bases fit TRBD1. The CDR3 runs to 13 residues. Trimming at V came to 4 bases and at J to 9 bases, leaving 6 bases not matched to a gene. Germline V gives CDR1 SGHKS, CDR2 YYEKEE (reference sequence). This CDR3 reads CASSVQGAREQFF. CDR3 sequence (DNA): TGTGCCAGCAGCGTCCAGGGGGCTCGTGAGCAGTTCTTC.

CDR3 residues: CASRALAGAYNEQFF. As DNA, the CDR3 is TGTGCCAGCAGGGCCCTGGCGGGAGCTTACAATGAGCAGTTCTTC. The chain uses TRBV2 and TRBJ2-1; 7 bases fit TRBD2. This CDR3 region has 15 residues. Germline V gene data show CDR1 as SNHLY and CDR2 as FYNNEI. V lost 6 bases, J lost 4 bases, and 9 bases stayed unmatched.

This clone has more than one count but fewer than ten. The chain uses TRBV7-2 and TRBJ2-1, with 7 bases fitting TRBD2. The CDR3 has 16 residues. The V segment lost 2 bases and the J segment 6 bases; nucleotides outside the gene matches: 10. The germline CDR1 and CDR2 sequences are SGHTA and FQGNSA. For the CDR3, the DNA is TGTGCCAGCAGCTTACAAAACCCCCCGGGGGGCAATGAGCAGTTCTTC. Protein: CASSLQNPPGGNEQFF.

In this sample, this clone turned up once. V gene TRBV4-1 combines with J gene TRBJ1-1, with 10 bases lining up with TRBD1. V was clipped by 3 bases and J by 3 bases; unmatched bases: 4. Germline V lookup: CDR1 MGHRA, CDR2 YSYEKL. The CDR3 contains 15 residues. CDR3 nucleotide sequence: TGCGCCAGCAGCCACTACGGACAGGGGGACACTGAAGCTTTCTTT. This codes for CASSHYGQGDTEAFF.

The chain couples TRBV7-9 to TRBJ2-7, with 10 bases matching TRBD1. From germline, CDR1 is SEHNR and CDR2 FQNEAQ (reference sequence). The CDR3 is 14 residues long. Unmatched junction bases numbered 4, after V lost 5 bases and J lost 3 bases. CDR3 DNA sequence: TGTGCCAGCAGCCGGGACAGGGGAGACTACGAGCAGTACTTC. It translates to CASSRDRGDYEQYF. The variable domain in full, completed from reference TRBV7-9 and TRBJ2-7, reads DTGVSQNPRHKITKRGQNVTFRCDPISEHNRLYWYRQTLGQGPEFLTYFQNEAQLEKSRLLSDRFSAERPKGSFSTLEIQRTEQGDSAMYLCASSRDRGDYEQYFGPGTRLTVT.

The V call is TRBV7-8, the J call TRBJ2-3, with D perhaps matching TRBD2 (6 bases). The V end lost 4 bases, the J end lost 1 base, and 21 bases lay between the germline ends. The CDR3 length is 18 residues. Germline CDR1 and CDR2: SGHVS and FQNEAQ. The CDR3 DNA is TGTGCCAGCAGCTCCCTCCCGCCAGGGTGGGGGGGCACAGATACGCAGTATTTT. This sequence encodes CASSSLPPGWGGTDTQYF. The full variable domain, with the rest looked up from reference TRBV7-8 and TRBJ2-3, is GAGVSQSPRYKVAKRGQDVALRCDPISGHVSLFWYQQALGQGPEFLTYFQNEAQLDKSGLPSDRFFAERPEGSVSTLKIQRTQQEDSAVYLCASSSLPPGWGGTDTQYFGPGTRLTVL.

The chain joins TRBV6-1 to TRBJ1-3; D not resolved. Trimming stripped 5 bases from V and 2 bases from J, with 7 bases between. CDR3 length: 13 amino acids. CDR1 is MNHNS, CDR2 SASEGT, per germline. The CDR3 sequence is CASSPTPGNTIYF. The DNA of the CDR3 is TGTGCCAGCAGTCCAACACCTGGAAACACCATATATTTT.

The V and J genes are TRBV5-5 and TRBJ2-1; 9 bases map to TRBD2. CDR1 and CDR2 from the germline V gene are SGHKS and YYEKEE (reference sequence). V lost 5 bases, J lost 5 bases, and 20 bases stayed unmatched. The CDR3 is 19 amino acids. In DNA form, the CDR3 reads TGTGCCAGCAGACTAAGGGCGATGTTCACGGCGGGGGGGGACAATGAGCAGTTCTTC. It encodes CASRLRAMFTAGGDNEQFF.

V is TRBV28 and J is TRBJ1-1; D not resolved. The CDR3 covers 15 residues. Germline V gene sequence: CDR1 MDHEN, CDR2 SYDVKM. Trimming removed 3 bases from V and 0 bases from J, with 11 bases in between. The CDR3 spells CASSFYGDMNTEAFF. The CDR3 DNA follows: TGTGCCAGCAGTTTCTACGGCGACATGAACACTGAAGCTTTCTTT.

This rearrangement joins TRBV4-2 to TRBJ2-2; TRBD2 is a possible D gene (6 bases). CDR3 size: 16 residues. Per germline, CDR1 LGHNA and CDR2 YNFKEQ. The V end lost 1 base, the J end lost 6 bases, and 15 bases lay between the germline ends. Here the CDR3 DNA reads TGTGCCAGCAGCCAAGGGTTCCAGGGACTGGCCGGGGAGCTGTTTTTT. Encoded protein: CASSQGFQGLAGELFF.

The chain recombines TRBV7-9 with TRBJ1-4, with 11 nucleotides matching TRBD1. V gave up 5 bases and J gave up 7 bases; unmatched junction bases: 9. The CDR3 extends over 16 amino acids. Germline CDR1 and CDR2: SEHNR and FQNEAQ (reference sequence). The CDR3, as DNA: TGTGCCAGCAGCAGGACAGGGGGCGCATTCGGTGAAAAACTGTTTTTT. It specifies CASSRTGGAFGEKLFF.

CDR3 loop: CASSQGDRQPQHF. The CDR3 nucleotides read TGTGCCAGTAGCCAGGGGGATCGTCAGCCCCAGCATTTT. The chain links TRBV19 to TRBJ1-5; 7 bases are a match to TRBD1. This CDR3 has 13 residues. The V and J ends lost 6 bases and 6 bases, in that order; junction bases with no gene match: 5. CDR1 and CDR2 (germline): LNHDA, SQIVND (reference sequence).

CDR3 sequence reads: CASSLSGTSSHEQYF. In DNA form, the CDR3 reads TGCGCCAGCAGTTTGAGTGGGACATCGTCCCACGAGCAGTACTTC. The V and J genes are TRBV5-1 and TRBJ2-7, with a weak D call TRBD1 (6 bases). CDR3 size: 15 residues. Trimming removed 5 bases from V and 5 bases from J, with 20 bases in between. Germline V lookup: CDR1 SGHRS, CDR2 YFSETQ.

The DNA of the CDR3 is TGTGCCTGGAGTCCGGGACATGAGAACTACAATGAGCAGTTCTTC. Protein product: CAWSPGHENYNEQFF. The rearrangement joins TRBV30 to TRBJ2-1; D may be TRBD1 (6 bases). CDR1 and CDR2 from the germline V gene are GTSNPN and SVGIG (reference sequence). CDR3 size: 15 residues. Trimming left V 2 bases short and J 3 bases short, with 14 bases between.

The rearrangement joins TRBV6-6 to TRBJ2-7; possible D gene TRBD2, 6 bases. CDR1 and CDR2 from the germline V gene are MNHNY and SVGAGI (reference sequence). CDR3 length: 15 amino acids. Trimming left V 0 bases short and J 0 bases short, with 9 bases between. The CDR3 nucleotides are TGTGCCAGCAGTTACTCGACCGGGAGCTCCTACGAGCAGTACTTC. This gives the protein CASSYSTGSSYEQYF.

CDR3 coding DNA: TGTGCCAGCAGTTCAGGGACAGGGGCCAGCACAGATACGCAGTATTTT. It is translated as CASSSGTGASTDTQYF. The J gene is TRBJ2-3, the V gene TRBV11-2; 10 positions agree with TRBD1. Germline assignment: CDR1 SGHAT and CDR2 FQNNGV. The CDR3 has 16 amino acids. The V segment lost 6 bases and the J segment 0 bases; nucleotides outside the gene matches: 6.

The V gene is TRBV7-2, the J gene TRBJ2-5; D might be TRBD1 (6 bases). Germline V CDR1 and CDR2: SGHTA, FQGNSA. Trimming took off 5 bases at V and 5 bases at J, with 18 bases between the two ends. The CDR3 spans 15 residues. CDR3: CASSPEQGIGETQYF. The CDR3 nucleotides are TGTGCCAGCAGCCCTGAACAGGGAATAGGGGAGACCCAGTACTTC.

The chain carries TRBV4-3 and TRBJ2-3, with TRBD2 matching 10 bases. Germline V gives CDR1 LGHNA, CDR2 YSLEER. V was clipped by 0 bases and J by 4 bases; unmatched bases: 7. This CDR3 is built from 17 residues. The CDR3 DNA sequence: TGCGCCAGCAGCCAAGATGGAGCGGGGGGGCCCGCAGATACGCAGTATTTT. It encodes CASSQDGAGGPADTQYF.

This rearrangement joins TRBV19 to TRBJ2-3; 12 bases map to TRBD2. V lost 4 bases and J lost 5; bases outside the gene matches: 7. The CDR3 covers 16 residues. Germline V lookup: CDR1 LNHDA, CDR2 SQIVND (reference sequence). CDR3 bases: TGTGCCAGTAGTAGACGACTAGCGGGAGTAGTAGATACGCAGTATTTT. It specifies CASSRRLAGVVDTQYF.